This is a list of T cell receptor beta chains from one sample in a study of a mutant IDH1 vaccine in newly diagnosed glioma. No antigen has been identified for these receptors. The repertoire was sequenced with immunoSEQ multiplex PCR; TCRdb's copy has only in-frame clones and lacks some. The sample holds about 52,000 clones, approximately 80% seen once. This specimen was PBMCs, taken from a glioma patient whose treatment included an IDH1 peptide vaccine. The receptors stem from a middle-aged woman with glioma. Some clones in this sample may be carry-over from other donors' samples. The CDR3 runs from the conserved cysteine through the conserved F or W. The D gene is left open where the match is weak. Clone size is shown for a subset of rows, as once, few, many or a class of expanded clone.

abundance	len	v_gene	d_gene	j_gene	CDR3aa	CDR3nt
.	18	TRBV5-4	TRBD2	TRBJ2-3	CASSSMAGRGGLADTQYF	TGTGCCAGCAGCTCAATGGCCGGGAGGGGGGGCCTTGCAGATACGCAGTATTTT
.	21	TRBV15	.	TRBJ1-4	CATSKDLGAPSAGATNEKLFF	TGTGCCACCAGCAAAGACCTTGGAGCCCCGTCCGCGGGGGCAACTAATGAAAAACTGTTTTTT
.	15	TRBV27	.	TRBJ2-3	CASSSAGQYTDTQYF	TGTGCCAGCAGCTCCGCGGGACAGTACACAGATACGCAGTATTTT
once	14	TRBV6-1	TRBD2	TRBJ2-7	CASSDSGGTSEQYF	TGTGCCAGCAGTGATAGCGGGGGTACCTCCGAGCAGTACTTC
.	17	TRBV13	.	TRBJ2-1	CASSTETGGSRGNEQFF	TGTGCCAGTAGCACAGAGACAGGTGGGTCGAGAGGGAATGAGCAGTTCTTC
.	16	TRBV10-3	.	TRBJ1-2	CAISESKSGTPSGYTF	TGTGCCATCAGTGAGTCGAAGTCCGGGACACCTTCAGGCTACACCTTC
.	17	TRBV9	.	TRBJ1-4	CASSATPAGPLNEKLFF	TGTGCCAGCAGCGCCACCCCCGCGGGGCCTCTTAATGAAAAACTGTTTTTT
.	15	TRBV6-1	.	TRBJ1-5	CASSEMRARGQPQHF	TGTGCCAGCAGTGAAATGAGGGCGCGGGGACAGCCCCAGCATTTT
once	14	TRBV10-3	TRBD1	TRBJ1-2	CAISDTGTGNGYTF	TGTGCCATCAGTGATACCGGGACAGGGAACGGCTACACCTTC
few	13	TRBV19	.	TRBJ1-1	CASSTRANTEAFF	TGTGCCAGTAGTACCAGAGCGAACACTGAAGCTTTCTTT
.	17	TRBV7-2	TRBD1	TRBJ2-2	CASSRQPGQGNTGELFF	TGTGCCAGCAGCCGACAGCCGGGACAGGGGAACACCGGGGAGCTGTTTTTT
few	14	TRBV14	.	TRBJ1-5	CASSPIGGDQPQHF	TGTGCCAGCAGCCCCATCGGGGGCGATCAGCCCCAGCATTTT
.	8	TRBV6-5	.	TRBJ1-2	CARYGYTF	TGTGCCAGGTATGGCTACACCTTC
.	12	TRBV19	.	TRBJ1-1	CASSPCCTEAFF	TGTGCCAGTAGTCCCTGCTGCACTGAAGCTTTCTTT
.	14	TRBV2	.	TRBJ1-2	CASSYQGPNYGYTF	TGTGCCAGCAGCTACCAGGGACCCAACTATGGCTACACCTTC
few	13	TRBV10-1	.	TRBJ1-1	CASSGLGRSEAFF	TGCGCCAGCAGCGGTCTCGGACGGAGCGAAGCTTTCTTT
.	14	TRBV6-5	.	TRBJ1-4	CASSYTSPQGSLFF	TGTGCCAGCAGTTACACTTCCCCCCAGGGGTCACTGTTTTTT
.	13	TRBV18	TRBD1	TRBJ1-5	CASSPTGDQPQHF	TGTGCCAGCTCACCAACAGGGGATCAGCCCCAGCATTTT
.	15	TRBV27	TRBD1	TRBJ2-5	CASRLQTGAEETQYF	TGTGCCAGCAGGTTACAGACAGGGGCCGAAGAGACCCAGTACTTC
once	15	TRBV7-9	TRBD1	TRBJ2-7	CASSLWDSNPYEQYF	TGTGCCAGCAGCCTATGGGACAGCAACCCCTACGAGCAGTACTTC
.	14	TRBV18	.	TRBJ1-5	CASSPGRGNQPQHF	TGTGCCAGCTCACCAGGGAGGGGGAATCAGCCCCAGCATTTT
.	15	TRBV7-2	TRBD1	TRBJ1-5	CASSWGQGGNQPQHF	TGTGCCAGCAGCTGGGGACAGGGGGGCAATCAGCCCCAGCATTTT
.	19	TRBV5-1	TRBD1	TRBJ2-6	CASSLGQGPVLLGANVLTF	TGCGCCAGCAGCTTAGGACAGGGTCCCGTTCTTCTCGGGGCCAACGTCCTGACTTTC
.	14	TRBV7-2	TRBD2	TRBJ2-7	CASSLERGPYEQYF	TGTGCCAGCAGCTTGGAGCGGGGGCCCTACGAGCAGTACTTC
.	14	TRBV14	.	TRBJ2-7	CASNRGDGSYEQYF	TGTGCCAGCAACAGAGGGGATGGGTCATACGAGCAGTACTTC
.	12	TRBV11-2	.	TRBJ2-7	CASSLDRREQYF	TGTGCCAGCAGCTTAGATCGGCGGGAGCAGTACTTC
.	19	TRBV27	TRBD1	TRBJ2-7	CASSFRQNRGSLNYYEQYF	TGTGCCAGCAGTTTCCGCCAAAACAGGGGAAGTTTAAACTACTACGAGCAGTACTTC
.	13	TRBV7-7	.	TRBJ2-3	CASSSVVGDTQYF	TGTGCTAGCAGCTCCGTAGTGGGAGATACGCAGTATTTT
.	15	TRBV7-2	.	TRBJ1-6	CASSLRRGVDSPLHF	TGTGCCAGCAGCTTACGCCGGGGGGTTGACTCACCCCTCCACTTT
.	16	TRBV5-1	.	TRBJ1-1	CASGPSPQGANTEAFF	TGCGCCAGCGGCCCCTCCCCCCAGGGAGCCAACACTGAAGCTTTCTTT
.	12	TRBV7-2	.	TRBJ2-1	CASGRLGNEQFF	TGTGCCAGCGGGAGATTGGGGAATGAGCAGTTCTTC
.	15	TRBV4-3	.	TRBJ1-1	CASSRGPQTGTEAFF	TGCGCCAGCAGCCGAGGACCGCAAACGGGGACTGAAGCTTTCTTT
.	14	TRBV13	.	TRBJ2-7	CASSAAYRTYEQYF	TGTGCCAGCAGCGCCGCATACAGGACCTACGAGCAGTACTTC
.	14	TRBV5-1	.	TRBJ2-7	CASTPGLGPYEQYF	TGCGCCAGCACCCCGGGGCTAGGCCCCTACGAGCAGTACTTC
.	10	TRBV20-1	.	TRBJ2-7	CSASKDEQYF	TGCAGTGCTAGTAAGGACGAGCAGTACTTC
.	15	TRBV7-9	TRBD1	TRBJ1-1	CASRHRDRLYTEAFF	TGTGCCAGCAGACACCGGGACAGGCTGTACACTGAAGCTTTCTTT
.	14	TRBV27	.	TRBJ1-1	CASSFSTGTAEAFF	TGTGCCAGCAGTTTCTCAACCGGGACCGCTGAAGCTTTCTTT
few	14	TRBV7-2	.	TRBJ1-5	CASSFGGAQRAQHF	TGTGCCAGCAGCTTTGGGGGGGCCCAACGAGCCCAGCATTTT
few	18	TRBV19	.	TRBJ1-5	CASSIFVGGEASNQPQHF	TGTGCCAGTAGTATATTTGTCGGGGGGGAGGCTAGCAATCAGCCCCAGCATTTT
once	15	TRBV5-1	.	TRBJ2-3	CASSLDGPRTDTQYF	TGCGCCAGCAGCTTGGATGGACCTCGCACAGATACGCAGTATTTT
.	12	TRBV4-1	.	TRBJ2-7	CASSGRAYEQYF	TGCGCCAGCAGCGGTAGGGCCTACGAGCAGTACTTC
.	19	TRBV15	.	TRBJ1-3	CATSRDRRSGPSSGNTIYF	TGTGCCACCAGCAGAGATAGGAGGTCAGGGCCTAGCTCTGGAAACACCATATATTTT
.	16	TRBV7-2	.	TRBJ1-2	CASSLDLGAGNYGYTF	TGTGCCAGCAGCTTAGATTTGGGGGCGGGTAACTATGGCTACACCTTC
.	15	TRBV6-5	TRBD1	TRBJ2-5	CASSYRTGSEETQYF	TGTGCCAGCAGTTACCGGACAGGGTCGGAAGAGACCCAGTACTTC
.	15	TRBV6-1	.	TRBJ2-2	CASRDLPGFTGELFF	TGTGCCAGCCGGGACCTCCCAGGGTTCACCGGGGAGCTGTTTTTT
.	11	TRBV10-1	.	TRBJ2-2	CASAGAGELFF	TGCGCCAGCGCCGGGGCCGGGGAGCTGTTTTTT
.	15	TRBV6-6	TRBD2	TRBJ2-3	CASSYRRGVSDTQYF	TGTGCCAGCAGTTATAGGCGGGGGGTCTCAGATACGCAGTATTTT
.	14	TRBV7-2	.	TRBJ2-3	CASSFRLGQDTQYF	TGTGCCAGCAGCTTCAGACTCGGGCAAGATACGCAGTATTTT
few	12	TRBV29-1	.	TRBJ1-1	CSVVGGRTEAFF	TGCAGCGTTGTTGGCGGGAGAACTGAAGCTTTCTTT